This T cell receptor beta chain derives from a study of OX40 agonist ivuxolimab in advanced cancers. For the study in its entirety: Ivuxolimab was an agonistic, fully human IgG2 monoclonal antibody directed against OX40 (CD134), a costimulatory receptor. Intravenous ivuxolimab was administered to patients every 2 weeks at six dose levels: 0.01, 0.1, 0.3, 1.5, 3 and 10 mg/kg. Of the roughly 52 dose-escalation patients, hepatocellular carcinoma was present in around 20, melanoma in about 15, renal cell carcinoma in 9 and head and neck cancer in 9. A male proportion of about 79% and a mean age of 60 years, ranging from roughly 23 to 79, were recorded for the dose-escalation cohort. Prior anti-PD-1, anti-PD-L1 or anti-CTLA-4 therapy was permitted, and about two fifths of dose-escalation patients had received checkpoint inhibitors. Partial responses occurred in three dose-escalation patients, of whom one had hepatocellular carcinoma and two had cutaneous melanoma. The purpose of peripheral TCRbeta sequencing was to test whether ivuxolimab changed TCR sequence diversity and led to clonal T-cell expansion. The paper covers the monotherapy dose-escalation part of the phase I ivuxolimab trial, which included N of about 56 patients.

Patients with autoimmune disease history or receiving systemic immunosuppression were excluded from the trial. Peripheral blood for TCR sequencing was collected from all dose cohorts at baseline, on cycle 4 day 1, and on cycle 7 day 1. The samples were taken from a phase I, first-in-human, multicenter, open-label dose-escalation trial of ivuxolimab. Adults with locally advanced or metastatic head and neck squamous cell, hepatocellular, melanoma or renal cell carcinoma were enrolled in the trial. Before TCR sequencing, CD4+ and CD8+ T cells were separately sorted from peripheral blood. Trimming accounts for 3 bases at V and 0 bases at J, while the number of junction bases matched to no gene is 4. For CDR1 and CDR2, the germline V gene (reference sequence) lists GTSNPN and SVGIG. The CDR3 spans 14 residues, from the cysteine through the phenylalanine. Solely the CDR3 DNA is kept, with 42 bases framed from the first base.

For sequencing of the TCRbeta CDR3 region, genomic DNA was extracted from the sorted cells. TCRbeta CDR3 regions were sequenced using the immunoSEQ Assay. TCRdb re-hosts the immuneACCESS table, in-frame sequences only. Its copies lack some clones; in the studies checked, an unresolved V gene accounts for under half of them, and the cause for the rest is not known. Here the sample has tens of thousands of clones; roughly 90% occur a single time. 2% to 3% of the sample belongs to the ten largest clones. Points the paper makes about the study in general: Low levels of normalized T-cell clonal expansion were also seen in some patients who did not respond. In the 0.1-3.0 mg/kg groups, partial responders had among the lowest normalized peripheral clonal expansion, particularly in CD8+ T cells. At doses from 0.1 to 3.0 mg/kg, clonal expansion was seen in both CD4+ and CD8+ blood T cells between baseline and week 6. The antigen specificity of the clonally expanded peripheral T cells was not determined. After ivuxolimab, CD8+ T cells had more expanded clones than CD4+ T cells on average.

Comments on this clone: Its antigen remains unidentified. Base qualities are missing; no much larger clone stands one base away.

The sample here was CD4+ or CD8+ T cells sorted from blood, taken in a trial of the OX40 agonist ivuxolimab. The receptor was derived from an adult with an advanced solid tumor such as melanoma, head and neck, liver or kidney cancer. In this chain, TRBV30 is recombined with TRBJ1-2, with TRBD1 identical over 7 junction bases. The CDR3: CAWRWTGPNYGYTF. The DNA sequence reads TGTGCCTGGAGGTGGACAGGACCTAACTATGGCTACACCTTC.